Listed below are T cell receptor beta chains from one sample, sequenced in a study of long-term antiretroviral therapy in people with HIV. Libraries were prepared by immunoSEQ multiplex PCR; TCRdb keeps only in-frame clonotypes and omits some of them. The table has tens of thousands of clones, over 80% seen once; the top ten hold roughly 5.8%. Sequenced here: unsorted PBMCs, sampled 1 year after starting antiretroviral therapy. All receptors come from a man in his late teens or twenties with HIV. CDR3s include the opening cysteine and the closing phenylalanine or tryptophan. Each record gives: V gene, J gene, D gene, clone size, CDR3 DNA, CDR3 protein. The D gene is left open where the match is weak. For some rows the clone size is stated as once, few or many, or as a class when expanded; others skip it.

TRBV13	TRBJ1-1	.	once	TGTGCCAGCAGCTTAGCAGGGGACACTGAAGCTTTCTTT	CASSLAGDTEAFF
TRBV11-2	TRBJ1-4	TRBD1	.	TGTGCCAGCAGCTTACGAACGGGACAGGGTTCGGGGGAAAAACTGTTTTTT	CASSLRTGQGSGEKLFF
TRBV27	TRBJ2-3	TRBD2	.	TGTGCCAGCAGTCAGACTAGCGGGAGGCCAAGCACAGATACGCAGTATTTT	CASSQTSGRPSTDTQYF
TRBV19	TRBJ1-1	TRBD1	.	TGTGCCAGTAGTGCCTGGGACAGGGGGACTGAAGCTTTCTTT	CASSAWDRGTEAFF
TRBV15	TRBJ1-4	.	.	TGTGCCACCCATGACAGAACTAATGAAAAACTGTTTTTT	CATHDRTNEKLFF
TRBV4-2	TRBJ2-7	TRBD2	.	TGTGCCAGCAGCCAAGATCCTAGCGGGGCCCCTCTCTCCTACGAGCAGTACTTC	CASSQDPSGAPLSYEQYF
TRBV27	TRBJ2-1	TRBD2	.	TGTGCCAGCAGTTTGGAGGCGGGAGGGTACAATGAGCAGTTCTTC	CASSLEAGGYNEQFF
TRBV28	TRBJ2-7	.	few	TGTGCCAGCAGTTTACGGGGTTCCACCTACGAGCAGTACTTC	CASSLRGSTYEQYF
TRBV5-1	TRBJ2-5	.	once	TGCGCCAGCAGCTCCCAGGGACCGGAGACCCAGTACTTC	CASSSQGPETQYF
TRBV19	TRBJ2-7	.	.	TGTGCCAGTAGTATAGTGGGTCGTTCCGGCAGACTCTACGAGCAGTACTTC	CASSIVGRSGRLYEQYF
TRBV7-2	TRBJ2-7	.	.	TGTGCCAGCAGTCTAACTGCAGGAAGCTCCTACGAGCAGTACTTC	CASSLTAGSSYEQYF
TRBV21-1	TRBJ2-7	.	.	TGTGCCAGCAGCGGGCGTGTAAGGGACAGGGCCTACGAGCAGTACTTC	CASSGRVRDRAYEQYF